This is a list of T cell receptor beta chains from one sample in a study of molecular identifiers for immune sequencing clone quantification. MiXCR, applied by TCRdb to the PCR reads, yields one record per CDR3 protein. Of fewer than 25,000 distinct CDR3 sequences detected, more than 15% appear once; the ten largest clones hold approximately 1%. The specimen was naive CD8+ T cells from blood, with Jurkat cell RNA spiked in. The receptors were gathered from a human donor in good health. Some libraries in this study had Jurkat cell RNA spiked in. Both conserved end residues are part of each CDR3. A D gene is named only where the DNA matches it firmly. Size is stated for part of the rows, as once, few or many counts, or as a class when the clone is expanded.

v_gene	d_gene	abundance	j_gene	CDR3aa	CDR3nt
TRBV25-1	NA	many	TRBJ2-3	CASSDRPTHTDTQYF	TGTGCCAGCAGTGACCGGCCTACCCACACAGATACGCAGTATTTT
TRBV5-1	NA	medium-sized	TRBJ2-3	CASSLVPTDTQYF	TGCGCCAGCAGCTTGGTCCCCACAGATACGCAGTATTTT
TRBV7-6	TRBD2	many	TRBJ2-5	CASSLDSGGPLETQYF	TGTGCCAGCAGCTTAGATAGCGGGGGGCCTTTAGAGACCCAGTACTTC
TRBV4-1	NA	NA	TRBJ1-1	CASSQDLVGAEAFF	TGCGCCAGCAGCCAAGATCTTGTAGGGGCTGAAGCTTTCTTT
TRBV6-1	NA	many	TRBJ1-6	CASSEWSSSYNSPLHF	TGTGCCAGCAGTGAATGGTCCAGCTCCTATAATTCACCCCTCCACTTT
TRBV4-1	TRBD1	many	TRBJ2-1	CASSQGTGFEQFF	TGCGCCAGCAGCCAAGGGACAGGGTTCGAGCAGTTCTTC
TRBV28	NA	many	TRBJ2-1	CASSPGGPRPDEQFF	TGTGCCAGCAGTCCCGGTGGGCCCCGGCCGGATGAGCAGTTCTTC
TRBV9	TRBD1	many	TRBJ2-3	CASSKTGGAPDTQYF	TGTGCCAGCAGCAAAACAGGGGGAGCCCCAGATACGCAGTATTTT
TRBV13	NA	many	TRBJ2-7	CASSFFGEQYF	TGTGCCAGCAGTTTCTTCGGAGAGCAGTACTTC
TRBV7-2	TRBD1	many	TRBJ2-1	CASSLGQGAPEQFF	TGTGCCAGCAGCTTAGGGCAGGGGGCGCCTGAGCAGTTCTTC
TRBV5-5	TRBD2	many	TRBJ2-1	CASSDVTSGLYNEQFF	TGTGCCAGCAGCGACGTGACTAGCGGGTTATACAATGAGCAGTTCTTC
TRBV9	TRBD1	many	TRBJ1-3	CASSAGTGQLSGNTIYF	TGTGCCAGCAGCGCAGGGACAGGACAACTCTCTGGAAACACCATATATTTT
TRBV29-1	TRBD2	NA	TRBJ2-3	CSVDKGLAGSTDTQYF	TGCAGCGTTGACAAGGGGCTAGCGGGTAGCACAGATACGCAGTATTTT
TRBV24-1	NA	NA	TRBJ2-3	CATSAETDTQYF	TGTGCCACCAGTGCGGAGACAGATACGCAGTATTTT
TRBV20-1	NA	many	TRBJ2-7	CSALEVFSYEQYF	TGCAGTGCCCTGGAGGTCTTCAGCTACGAGCAGTACTTC
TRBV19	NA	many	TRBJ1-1	CATGDLNTEAFF	TGTGCCACCGGAGACTTGAACACTGAAGCTTTCTTT
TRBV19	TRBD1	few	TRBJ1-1	CASSPGGGAEAFF	TGTGCCAGTAGCCCAGGGGGCGGCGCTGAAGCTTTCTTT
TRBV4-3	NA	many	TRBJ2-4	CASSQDRSGSRYIQYF	TGCGCCAGCAGCCAAGATCGTTCGGGTTCGAGGTACATTCAGTACTTC
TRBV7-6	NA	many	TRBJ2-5	CASSLGSRETQYF	TGTGCCAGCAGCTTAGGTAGCCGGGAGACCCAGTACTTC
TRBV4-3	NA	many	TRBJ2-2	CASSQELGNTGELFF	TGCGCCAGCAGCCAGGAGTTGGGGAACACCGGGGAGCTGTTTTTT
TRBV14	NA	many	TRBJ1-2	CASSLPGTKKDGYTF	TGTGCCAGCAGCCTGCCCGGGACAAAAAAGGATGGCTACACCTTC
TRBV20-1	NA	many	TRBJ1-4	CSARNPTGITNEKLFF	TGCAGTGCTAGAAACCCAACAGGGATAACTAATGAAAAACTGTTTTTT
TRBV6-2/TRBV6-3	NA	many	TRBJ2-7	CASSYSAYEQYF	TGTGCCAGCAGTTACTCCGCCTACGAGCAGTACTTC
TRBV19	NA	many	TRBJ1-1	CASSPSGRNTEAFF	TGTGCCAGTAGTCCGTCCGGGAGGAACACTGAAGCTTTCTTT
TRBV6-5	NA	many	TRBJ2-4	CASIAKNIQYF	TGTGCCAGCATTGCCAAAAACATTCAGTACTTC
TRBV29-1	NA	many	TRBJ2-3	CSVEDRGWVTDTQYF	TGCAGCGTTGAAGACAGGGGCTGGGTCACAGATACGCAGTATTTT